This T cell receptor beta chain was profiled in a study of early T cells in non-severe SARS-CoV-2 infection. Overall study context: Sequencing of bulk RNA from unsorted whole blood was done, without chain pairing.

Trimming shortened V by 1 base and J by 0 bases, and 11 bases separated the two germline ends. The length of the CDR3 is 16 residues. This clonotype is medium-sized. Its antigen remains unidentified. MiXCR, run by TCRdb on the 5' RACE reads, gives a single entry per CDR3 protein. Among over 35,000 distinct CDR3 sequences listed, about 5.9% were seen once. General study points: In VDJdb matching, anti-spike CD8 responses were favored while private and CD4 specificities went missing.

This TCR was sampled from an adult who was a healthcare worker with PCR-confirmed SARS-CoV-2 infection or an uninfected control (not recorded which). This chain connects TRBV12-3 or TRBV12-4 to TRBJ2-3, with unresolved D. The source material was whole blood, sampled at baseline. The CDR3 coding sequence is TGTGCCAGCAGTTTAGTTGCCCGAGTTAGCACAGATACGCAGTATTTT. Translating gives CASSLVARVSTDTQYF.